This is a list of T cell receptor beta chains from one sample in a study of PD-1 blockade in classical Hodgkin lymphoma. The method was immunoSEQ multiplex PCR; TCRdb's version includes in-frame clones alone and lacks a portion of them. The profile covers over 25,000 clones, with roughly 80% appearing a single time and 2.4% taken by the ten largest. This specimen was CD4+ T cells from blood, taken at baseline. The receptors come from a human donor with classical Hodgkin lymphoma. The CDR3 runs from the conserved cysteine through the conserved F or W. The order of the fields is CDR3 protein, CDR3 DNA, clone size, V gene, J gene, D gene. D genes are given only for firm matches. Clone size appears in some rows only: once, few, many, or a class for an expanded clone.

cdr3_aa: CASSPRITGQGYLEQFF; cdr3_nt: TGTGCCAGCTCACCTAGAATAACGGGACAGGGTTACCTTGAGCAGTTCTTC; clone_size: NA; v_call: TRBV18; j_call: TRBJ2-1; d_call: TRBD1
cdr3_aa: CASSRWTGGTEAFF; cdr3_nt: TGCGCCAGCAGCCGATGGACAGGGGGCACTGAAGCTTTCTTT; clone_size: NA; v_call: TRBV5-1; j_call: TRBJ1-1; d_call: TRBD1
cdr3_aa: CASSSATGVDTQYF; cdr3_nt: TGTGCCAGCAGCTCAGCCACAGGGGTAGATACGCAGTATTTT; clone_size: once; v_call: TRBV7-2; j_call: TRBJ2-3; d_call: TRBD1
cdr3_aa: CASSETPSVMTF; cdr3_nt: TGTGCCAGCAGTGAAACTCCCTCGGTTATGACCTTC; clone_size: NA; v_call: TRBV6-1; j_call: TRBJ1-2; d_call: NA
cdr3_aa: CASSLVSWGAFF; cdr3_nt: TGTGCCAGCAGCTTAGTGTCGTGGGGCGCTTTCTTT; clone_size: NA; v_call: TRBV7-2; j_call: TRBJ1-1; d_call: NA
cdr3_aa: CASSAGAGNTIYF; cdr3_nt: TGTGCCAGCAGTGCCGGGGCTGGAAACACCATATATTTT; clone_size: NA; v_call: TRBV25-1; j_call: TRBJ1-3; d_call: NA
cdr3_aa: CASSLDLRTSGGSSYEQYF; cdr3_nt: TGTGCCAGCAGCTTAGATCTAAGGACTAGCGGGGGTAGCTCCTACGAGCAGTACTTC; clone_size: NA; v_call: TRBV11-2; j_call: TRBJ2-7; d_call: TRBD2
cdr3_aa: CASGPVLPVSPNYGYTF; cdr3_nt: TGTGCTAGTGGACCCGTGCTCCCGGTCTCCCCTAACTATGGCTACACCTTC; clone_size: NA; v_call: TRBV12-5; j_call: TRBJ1-2; d_call: NA
cdr3_aa: CASSFSGFTDTQYF; cdr3_nt: TGTGCCAGCAGCTTCTCGGGGTTTACAGATACGCAGTATTTT; clone_size: NA; v_call: TRBV7-9; j_call: TRBJ2-3; d_call: NA
cdr3_aa: CASSLDGLGGSPLHF; cdr3_nt: TGCGCCAGCAGCTTGGATGGCCTGGGCGGCTCACCCCTCCACTTT; clone_size: NA; v_call: TRBV5-1; j_call: TRBJ1-6; d_call: NA
cdr3_aa: CASTIYPGSYNEQFF; cdr3_nt: TGTGCCAGTACCATCTATCCGGGCTCCTACAATGAGCAGTTCTTC; clone_size: NA; v_call: TRBV19; j_call: TRBJ2-1; d_call: NA
cdr3_aa: CAISESPGAESEQFF; cdr3_nt: TGTGCCATCAGTGAGAGTCCGGGGGCGGAAAGTGAGCAGTTCTTC; clone_size: NA; v_call: TRBV10-3; j_call: TRBJ2-1; d_call: NA
cdr3_aa: CSGGQGFDTGELFF; cdr3_nt: TGCAGCGGGGGACAGGGGTTTGACACCGGGGAGCTGTTTTTT; clone_size: NA; v_call: TRBV29-1; j_call: TRBJ2-2; d_call: TRBD1
cdr3_aa: CAISESVADNTEAFF; cdr3_nt: TGTGCCATCAGTGAGTCGGTGGCAGACAACACTGAAGCTTTCTTT; clone_size: NA; v_call: TRBV10-3; j_call: TRBJ1-1; d_call: NA
cdr3_aa: CASSLDRNQPQHF; cdr3_nt: TGTGCCAGTAGTTTGGACAGGAATCAGCCCCAGCATTTT; clone_size: NA; v_call: TRBV19; j_call: TRBJ1-5; d_call: TRBD1
cdr3_aa: CAWSMGQGGNTIYF; cdr3_nt: TGTGCCTGGAGTATGGGACAGGGTGGAAACACCATATATTTT; clone_size: NA; v_call: TRBV30; j_call: TRBJ1-3; d_call: TRBD1
cdr3_aa: CASSTYAGGIFSNTEAFF; cdr3_nt: TGTGCCAGCAGCACATATGCAGGGGGGATCTTCTCGAACACTGAAGCTTTCTTT; clone_size: NA; v_call: TRBV9; j_call: TRBJ1-1; d_call: TRBD1
cdr3_aa: CAWSPGPYEQYF; cdr3_nt: TGTGCCTGGAGTCCGGGTCCCTACGAGCAGTACTTC; clone_size: NA; v_call: TRBV30; j_call: TRBJ2-7; d_call: NA
cdr3_aa: CAWSVSGAGYTF; cdr3_nt: TGTGCCTGGAGTGTATCTGGAGCCGGCTACACCTTC; clone_size: NA; v_call: TRBV30; j_call: TRBJ1-2; d_call: NA
cdr3_aa: CASSGRSLQETQYF; cdr3_nt: TGTGCCAGCAGCGGACGGAGTCTCCAAGAGACCCAGTACTTC; clone_size: NA; v_call: TRBV7-2; j_call: TRBJ2-5; d_call: NA
cdr3_aa: CASSPTADNEKLFF; cdr3_nt: TGTGCCAGTAGTCCCACCGCGGACAATGAAAAACTGTTTTTT; clone_size: NA; v_call: TRBV19; j_call: TRBJ1-4; d_call: NA
cdr3_aa: CASRPTGTWSDEQYF; cdr3_nt: TGTGCCAGCAGGCCGACCGGGACCTGGTCAGACGAGCAGTACTTC; clone_size: few; v_call: TRBV2; j_call: TRBJ2-7; d_call: NA
cdr3_aa: CASTRQDAIGSPLHF; cdr3_nt: TGTGCCAGCACGAGACAGGACGCCATAGGTTCACCCCTCCACTTT; clone_size: NA; v_call: TRBV2; j_call: TRBJ1-6; d_call: NA
cdr3_aa: CASSSTGTSWNEQFF; cdr3_nt: TGCGCCAGCAGCTCGACCGGGACTAGTTGGAATGAGCAGTTCTTC; clone_size: NA; v_call: TRBV5-1; j_call: TRBJ2-1; d_call: TRBD2
cdr3_aa: CASSNGGGRNTEAFF; cdr3_nt: TGCGCCAGCAGCAACGGGGGTGGACGGAACACTGAAGCTTTCTTT; clone_size: NA; v_call: TRBV4-3; j_call: TRBJ1-1; d_call: NA
cdr3_aa: CASSPTLGGGETQYF; cdr3_nt: TGTGCCAGCTCACCAACATTAGGTGGAGGAGAGACCCAGTACTTC; clone_size: NA; v_call: TRBV18; j_call: TRBJ2-5; d_call: NA
cdr3_aa: CSVDKTGGYGYTF; cdr3_nt: TGCAGCGTTGACAAAACAGGGGGGTATGGCTACACCTTC; clone_size: once; v_call: TRBV29-1; j_call: TRBJ1-2; d_call: TRBD1
cdr3_aa: CAISFSLTGESEQYF; cdr3_nt: TGTGCCATCAGCTTCTCCCTGACAGGGGAAAGCGAGCAGTACTTC; clone_size: once; v_call: TRBV10-3; j_call: TRBJ2-7; d_call: TRBD1
cdr3_aa: CASSLGTGKDEQYF; cdr3_nt: TGTGCCAGTAGTTTGGGCACAGGGAAGGACGAGCAGTACTTC; clone_size: few; v_call: TRBV19; j_call: TRBJ2-7; d_call: NA
cdr3_aa: CASGLGRNEQYF; cdr3_nt: TGTGCTAGTGGTTTGGGCCGCAACGAGCAGTACTTC; clone_size: NA; v_call: TRBV12-5; j_call: TRBJ2-7; d_call: NA
cdr3_aa: CASSQTGLEDEKLFF; cdr3_nt: TGTGCCAGCAGCCAAACAGGGTTGGAAGATGAAAAACTGTTTTTT; clone_size: NA; v_call: TRBV28; j_call: TRBJ1-4; d_call: NA
cdr3_aa: CASSETHEQYF; cdr3_nt: TGTGCCAGCAGTGAAACCCACGAGCAGTACTTC; clone_size: NA; v_call: TRBV2; j_call: TRBJ2-7; d_call: NA
cdr3_aa: CAWTPLQGGFNSPLHF; cdr3_nt: TGTGCCTGGACCCCTCTCCAGGGCGGCTTTAACTCACCCCTCCACTTT; clone_size: NA; v_call: TRBV30; j_call: TRBJ1-6; d_call: NA